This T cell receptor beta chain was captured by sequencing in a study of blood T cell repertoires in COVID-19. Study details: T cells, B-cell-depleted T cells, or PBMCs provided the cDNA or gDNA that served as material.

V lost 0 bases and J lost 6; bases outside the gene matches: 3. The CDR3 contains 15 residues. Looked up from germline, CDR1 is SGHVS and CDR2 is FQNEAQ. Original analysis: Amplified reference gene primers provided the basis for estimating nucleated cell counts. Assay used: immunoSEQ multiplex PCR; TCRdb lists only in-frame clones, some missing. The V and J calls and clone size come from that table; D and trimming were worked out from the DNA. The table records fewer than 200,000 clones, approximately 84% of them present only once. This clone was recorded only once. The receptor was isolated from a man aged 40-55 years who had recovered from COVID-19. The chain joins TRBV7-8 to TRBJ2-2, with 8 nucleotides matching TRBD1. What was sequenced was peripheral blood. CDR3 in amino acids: CASSLAATGAGELFF. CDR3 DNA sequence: TGTGCCAGCAGCTTAGCCGCGACAGGGGCCGGGGAGCTGTTTTTT.